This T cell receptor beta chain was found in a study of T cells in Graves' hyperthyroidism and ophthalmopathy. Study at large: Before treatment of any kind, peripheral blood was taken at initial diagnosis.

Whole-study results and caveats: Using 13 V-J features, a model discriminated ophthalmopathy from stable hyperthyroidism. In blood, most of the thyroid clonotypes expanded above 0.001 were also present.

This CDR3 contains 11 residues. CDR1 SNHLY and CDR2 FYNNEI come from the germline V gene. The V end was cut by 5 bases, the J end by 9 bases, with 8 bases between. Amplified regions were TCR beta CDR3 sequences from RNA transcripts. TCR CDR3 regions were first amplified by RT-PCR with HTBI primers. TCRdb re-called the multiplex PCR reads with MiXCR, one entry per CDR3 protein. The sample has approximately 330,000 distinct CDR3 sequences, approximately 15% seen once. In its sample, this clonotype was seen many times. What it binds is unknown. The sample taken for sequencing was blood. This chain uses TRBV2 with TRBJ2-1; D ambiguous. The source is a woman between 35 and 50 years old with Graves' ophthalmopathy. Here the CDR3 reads CASSIRAEQFF. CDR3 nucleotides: TGTGCCAGCAGTATCCGGGCTGAGCAGTTCTTC.